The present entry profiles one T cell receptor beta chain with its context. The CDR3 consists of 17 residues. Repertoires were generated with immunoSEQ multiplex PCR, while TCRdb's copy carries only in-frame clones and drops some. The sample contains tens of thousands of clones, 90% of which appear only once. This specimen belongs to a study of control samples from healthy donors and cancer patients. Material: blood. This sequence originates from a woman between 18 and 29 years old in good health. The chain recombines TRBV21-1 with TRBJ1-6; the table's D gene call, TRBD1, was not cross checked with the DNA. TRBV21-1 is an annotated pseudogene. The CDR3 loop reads CASSNLGDIFYNSPLHF. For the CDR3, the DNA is TGTGCCAGCAGCAACCTTGGGGACATTTTCTATAATTCACCCCTCCACTTT.